A single sample gave rise to the 12 T cell receptor delta chains below, sequenced in a study of Vδ1+ human thymocytes. General study points: In the thymus, TRG and TRD repertoires looked highly polyclonal with Gaussian CDR3 lengths.

These receptors are not linked to any known antigen. RNA was extracted from the cells and then reverse transcribed. Pooled V-gene forward primers with one constant-region reverse primer generated the CDR3 amplicons by multiplex PCR. TCRdb re-processed the multiplex PCR reads using CATT. The profile shows some 55,000 delta-chain clones, more than 15% of them singletons. The sequencing sample was made of Vdelta1+ gamma-delta thymocytes from the thymus. Subset given: FACS-sorted CD3+ TCRalphabeta- TCRVdelta1+ TCRVdelta2- thymocytes. The origin of the receptors is a boy under two years old who had congenital heart surgery.

The rearrangement joins TRDV1 to TRDJ1; no definite D call. CDR1 is TSWWSYY and CDR2 is QGS in the germline V gene. This CDR3 region has 16 residues. Between the trimmed V and J ends, which lost 2 bases and 3 bases, there was a span of 16 bases. CDR3 DNA sequence: TGTGCTCTTGGGGAATTTCCCCCAACGAGGTCCGATAAACTCATCTTT. Its protein product is CALGEFPPTRSDKLIF.

V usage is TRDV1 and J usage is TRDJ1, with TRDD3 matching 7 bases. Germline V gene data show CDR1 as TSWWSYY and CDR2 as QGS. V was clipped by 6 bases and J by 1 base; unmatched bases: 23. CDR3 length: 20 residues. In DNA, the CDR3 is TGTGCTCTTGGAGGCCTTCGGGTAGGATTACTGGGGAGCCTCACCGATAAACTCATCTTT. Translating it yields CALGGLRVGLLGSLTDKLIF.

By frequency in the sample, this clone is medium-sized. Other nucleotide sequences in the sample specify the same CDR3. The chain joins TRDV2 to TRDJ1; 11 bases align to TRDD3. V was clipped by 0 bases and J by 0 bases; unmatched bases: 5. The CDR3 extends over 17 amino acids. Looked up from germline, CDR1 is GEAIGNYY and CDR2 is EKD. In DNA form, the CDR3 reads TGTGCCTGTGACACCGACTGGGGGATAATTGACACCGATAAACTCATCTTT. Protein: CACDTDWGIIDTDKLIF.

The V call is TRDV1, the J call TRDJ1; D is undetermined. Germline V lookup: CDR1 TSWWSYY, CDR2 QGS. With 4 bases removed from V and 0 bases from J, the gap between germline ends came to 24 bases. The CDR3 totals 19 residues. CDR3 nucleotides: TGTGCTCTTGGGGCGAAGAATGGTGTAACATCCCTGTACACCGATAAACTCATCTTT. Its protein product is CALGAKNGVTSLYTDKLIF.

The chain uses TRDV1 and TRDJ1; 8 bases line up with TRDD3. With 5 bases clipped from V and 10 bases from J, the junction kept 18 bases outside the gene matches. Germline CDR1 is TSWWSYY and CDR2 is QGS. The CDR3 runs 16 residues. The CDR3 sequence is CALGWIPRNGGSVLIF. The CDR3 DNA follows: TGTGCTCTTGGGTGGATTCCCCGTAATGGGGGATCGGTACTCATCTTT.

In its sample, this clone was seen a few times. This sequence joins TRDV1 and TRDJ1; D ambiguous. This CDR3 contains 14 residues. Trimming pared 3 bases from V and 7 bases from J, leaving 15 bases between. Germline V gene lookup returns CDR1 TSWWSYY and CDR2 QGS. CDR3 amino acids: CALGDINFPGKLIF. The DNA for the CDR3 is TGTGCTCTTGGGGATATCAATTTCCCGGGTAAACTCATCTTT.

J is TRDJ1 and V is TRDV1, with a possible D match to TRDD3 (10 bases). Trimming cost V 1 base and J 10 bases, with 28 bases left between them. The CDR3 contains 18 residues. Germline loops: CDR1 TSWWSYY, CDR2 QGS. As DNA, the CDR3 is TGTGCTCTTGGGGAACCAGCCTTCCTACAATGGGGGATACCTAGACTCATCTTT. It encodes CALGEPAFLQWGIPRLIF.

V and J are TRDV3 and TRDJ1; 12 bases map to TRDD3. V lost 4 bases and J lost 1; bases outside the gene matches: 19. The CDR3 runs to 19 residues. Germline CDR1 TVYSNPD, CDR2 GDNSRS (reference sequence). The CDR3 sequence is CASISSYWGIPASTDKLIF. The DNA of the CDR3 is TGTGCCTCTATTTCCTCGTACTGGGGGATACCAGCTTCCACCGATAAACTCATCTTT. Full variable domain (remainder filled in from reference TRDV3 and TRDJ1): CDKVTQSSPDQTVASGSEVVLLCTYDTVYSNPDLFWYRIRPDYSFQFVFYGDNSRSEGADFTQGRFSVKHILTQKAFHLVISPVRTEDSATYYCASISSYWGIPASTDKLIFGKGTRVTVEP.

J is TRDJ1 and V is TRDV1, with D possibly matching TRDD3 (6 bases). This CDR3 has 15 amino acids. Germline CDR1 and CDR2: TSWWSYY and QGS. Trimming removed 3 bases at V and 8 bases at J, with 19 bases between. The CDR3 DNA sequence: TGTGCTCTTGGGGACAGACTGGGTACTGGGAGAAAACTCATCTTT. It translates to CALGDRLGTGRKLIF.

The gene calls are TRDV1 and TRDJ1, with TRDD3 identical over 11 bases. V was pared by 1 base and J by 0 bases, with 19 bases of the junction left unmatched. The CDR3 is 22 residues long. Germline CDR1 is TSWWSYY and CDR2 is QGS. The CDR3 reads CALGEHHVPYWGIYRNTDKLIF. The CDR3 nucleotides are TGTGCTCTTGGGGAACACCACGTACCGTACTGGGGGATATACCGTAACACCGATAAACTCATCTTT.

This clone was seen more than once but under ten times. The gene calls are TRDV1 and TRDJ1; 8 nucleotides match TRDD3. From germline, CDR1 is TSWWSYY and CDR2 QGS. With V trimmed by 1 base and J by 4 bases, 14 bases remained unmatched. This CDR3 region has 18 residues. The CDR3 DNA reads as TGTGCTCTTGGGGAACCCGCCTCCCTACTGGGGGGTATCGATAAACTCATCTTT. Protein sequence: CALGEPASLLGGIDKLIF.

This clone was observed a few times. The chain combines TRDV2 with TRDJ1, with 13 bases matching TRDD3. From germline, CDR1 is GEAIGNYY and CDR2 EKD. The CDR3 has 14 amino acids. V dropped 3 bases and J dropped 8; count of bases not matched to a gene: 5. As DNA, the CDR3 is TGTGCCTGTGACGCAGTACTGGGGGATACGAAACTCATCTTT. It yields the protein CACDAVLGDTKLIF.